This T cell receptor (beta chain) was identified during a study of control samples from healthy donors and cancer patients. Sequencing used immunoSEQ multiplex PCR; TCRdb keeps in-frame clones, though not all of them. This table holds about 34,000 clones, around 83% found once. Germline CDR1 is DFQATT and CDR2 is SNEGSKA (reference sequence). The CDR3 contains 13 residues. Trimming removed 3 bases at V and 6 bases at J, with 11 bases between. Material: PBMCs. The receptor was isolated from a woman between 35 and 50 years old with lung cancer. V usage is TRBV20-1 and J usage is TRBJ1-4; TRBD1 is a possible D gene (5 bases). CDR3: CSASSRVDEKLFF. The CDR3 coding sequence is TGCAGTGCTAGTTCCAGGGTAGATGAAAAACTGTTTTTT.